The 3 T cell receptor beta chains given below trace back to one sample, sequenced in a study of cytomegalovirus exposure and HLA in healthy donors. Vbeta (60) and Jbeta (13) primers were used in the PCR. Here immunoSEQ multiplex PCR was the method, and the copy in TCRdb shows in-frame clones only, minus some. The table has about 140,000 clones, 76% seen once. Material for sequencing was PBMCs. The source is a man aged 35-49 years in good health and CMV-seronegative.

The chain employs TRBV23-1 and TRBJ2-7, with D possibly being TRBD2 (6 bases). TRBV23-1 carries the ORF label, with uncertain function. V gave up 2 bases and J gave up 2 bases, with 16 bases separating them. This CDR3 has 16 residues. In DNA form, the CDR3 reads TGCGCCAGCAGTCAAGGGGAGGCAGCCTCTACCTACGAGCAGTACTTC. It encodes CASSQGEAASTYEQYF.

This chain links TRBV5-4 with TRBJ2-1; a possible D gene is TRBD1 (5 bases). V lost 0 bases and J lost 4, with 8 bases in between. This CDR3 has 14 residues. Germline-derived CDR1 and CDR2 are SGHNT and YYREEE (reference sequence). Here the CDR3 reads CASSLVQEYNEQFF. The CDR3 coding sequence is TGTGCCAGCAGCTTGGTACAGGAGTACAATGAGCAGTTCTTC.

As DNA, the CDR3 is TGTGCCAGCACCCCCCAACCGGGGAGTGGTCAGCCCCAGCATTTT. This sequence encodes CASTPQPGSGQPQHF. The chain uses TRBV2 and TRBJ1-5; D not resolved. Germline assignment: CDR1 SNHLY and CDR2 FYNNEI. V shed 7 bases and J shed 6 bases, with 19 bases lying between them. The CDR3 runs to 15 residues.